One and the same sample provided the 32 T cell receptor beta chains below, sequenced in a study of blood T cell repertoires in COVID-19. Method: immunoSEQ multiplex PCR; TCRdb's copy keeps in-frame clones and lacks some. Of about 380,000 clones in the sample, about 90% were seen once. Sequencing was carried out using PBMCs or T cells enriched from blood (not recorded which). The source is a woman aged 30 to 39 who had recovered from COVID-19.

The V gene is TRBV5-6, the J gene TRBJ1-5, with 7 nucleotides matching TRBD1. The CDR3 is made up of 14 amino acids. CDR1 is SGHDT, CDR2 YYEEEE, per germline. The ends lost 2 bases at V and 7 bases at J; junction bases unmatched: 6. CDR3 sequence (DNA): TGTGCCAGCAGCTTCGGACAGGCCCCACAGCCCCAGCATTTT. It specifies CASSFGQAPQPQHF.

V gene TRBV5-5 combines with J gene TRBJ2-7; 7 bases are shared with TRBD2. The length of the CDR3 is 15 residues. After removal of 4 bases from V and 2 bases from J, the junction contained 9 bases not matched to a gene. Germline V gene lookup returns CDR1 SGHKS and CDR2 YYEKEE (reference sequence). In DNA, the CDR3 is TGTGCCAGCAGCACCAGGACTAGGGGAGCCTACGAGCAGTACTTC. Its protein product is CASSTRTRGAYEQYF.

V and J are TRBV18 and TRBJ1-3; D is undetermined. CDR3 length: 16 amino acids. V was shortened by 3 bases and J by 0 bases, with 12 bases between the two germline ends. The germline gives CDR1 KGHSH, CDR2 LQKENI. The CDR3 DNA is TGTGCCAGCTCACCTGGACTTCCGAGCTCTGGAAACACCATATATTTT. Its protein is CASSPGLPSSGNTIYF.

CDR3 sequence (DNA): TGCGCCAGCAGCTTGGGACAGGAGAACACTGAAGCTTTCTTT. It yields the protein CASSLGQENTEAFF. This chain links TRBV5-1 with TRBJ1-1; TRBD1 might be the D (6 bases). The CDR3 has 14 residues. CDR1 and CDR2 (germline): SGHRS, YFSETQ. Trimming removed 0 bases from V and 1 base from J, with 7 bases in between.

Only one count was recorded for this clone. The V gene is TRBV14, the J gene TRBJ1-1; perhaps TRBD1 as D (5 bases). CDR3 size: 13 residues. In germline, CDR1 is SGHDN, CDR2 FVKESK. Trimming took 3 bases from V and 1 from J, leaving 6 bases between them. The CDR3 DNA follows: TGTGCCAGCAGCCACCAGGGGAACACTGAAGCTTTCTTT. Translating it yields CASSHQGNTEAFF.

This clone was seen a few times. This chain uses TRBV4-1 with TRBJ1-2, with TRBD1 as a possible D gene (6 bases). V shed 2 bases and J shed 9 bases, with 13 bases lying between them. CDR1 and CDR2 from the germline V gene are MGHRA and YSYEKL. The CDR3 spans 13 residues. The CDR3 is CASSQQGFISYTF. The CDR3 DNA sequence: TGCGCCAGCAGCCAACAGGGGTTTATAAGCTACACCTTC.

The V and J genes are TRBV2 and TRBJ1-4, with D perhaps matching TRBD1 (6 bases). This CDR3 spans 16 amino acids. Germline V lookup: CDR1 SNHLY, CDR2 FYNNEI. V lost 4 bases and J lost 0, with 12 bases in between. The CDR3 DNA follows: TGTGCCAGCAGTGTAAACAGGGCGGCAACTAATGAAAAACTGTTTTTT. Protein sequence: CASSVNRAATNEKLFF. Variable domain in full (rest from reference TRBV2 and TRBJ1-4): EPEVTQTPSHQVTQMGQEVILRCVPISNHLYFYWYRQILGQKVEFLVSFYNNEISEKSEIFDDQFSVERPDGSNFTLKIRSTKLEDSAMYFCASSVNRAATNEKLFFGSGTQLSVL.

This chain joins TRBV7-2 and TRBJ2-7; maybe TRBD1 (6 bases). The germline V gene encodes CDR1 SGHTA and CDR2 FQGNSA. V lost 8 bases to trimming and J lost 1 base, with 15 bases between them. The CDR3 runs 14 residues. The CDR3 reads CASAYRTVSYEQYF. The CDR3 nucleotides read TGTGCCAGCGCGTACCGGACAGTATCCTACGAGCAGTACTTC.

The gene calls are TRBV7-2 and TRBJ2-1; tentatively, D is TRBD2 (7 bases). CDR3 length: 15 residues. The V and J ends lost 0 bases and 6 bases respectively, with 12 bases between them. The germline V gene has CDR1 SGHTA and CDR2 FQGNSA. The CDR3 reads CASSLAGGLVNEQFF. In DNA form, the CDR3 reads TGTGCCAGCAGCTTAGCGGGGGGGCTTGTCAATGAGCAGTTCTTC.

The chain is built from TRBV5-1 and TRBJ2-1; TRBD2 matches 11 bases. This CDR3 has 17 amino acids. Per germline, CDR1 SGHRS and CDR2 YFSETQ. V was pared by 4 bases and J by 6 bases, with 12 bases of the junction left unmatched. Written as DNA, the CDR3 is TGCGCCAGCAGCCAAACTAGCGGGAGCTTTCAACCCAATGAGCAGTTCTTC. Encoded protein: CASSQTSGSFQPNEQFF.

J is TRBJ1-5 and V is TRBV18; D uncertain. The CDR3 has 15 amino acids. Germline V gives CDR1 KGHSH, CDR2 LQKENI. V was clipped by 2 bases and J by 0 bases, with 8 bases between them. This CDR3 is CASSPGWYSNQPQHF. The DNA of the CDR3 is TGTGCCAGCTCACCAGGCTGGTATAGCAATCAGCCCCAGCATTTT.

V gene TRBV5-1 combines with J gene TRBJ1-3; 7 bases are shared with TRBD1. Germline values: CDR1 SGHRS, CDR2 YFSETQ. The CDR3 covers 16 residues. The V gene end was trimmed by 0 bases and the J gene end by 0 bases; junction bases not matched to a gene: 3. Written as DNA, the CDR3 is TGCGCCAGCAGCTTGGTCGGACAGGTCTCTGGAAACACCATATATTTT. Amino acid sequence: CASSLVGQVSGNTIYF.

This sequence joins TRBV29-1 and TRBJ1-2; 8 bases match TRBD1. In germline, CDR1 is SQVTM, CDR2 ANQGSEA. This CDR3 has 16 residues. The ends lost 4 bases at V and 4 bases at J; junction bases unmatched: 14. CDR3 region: CSVAGVPGGIGYGYTF. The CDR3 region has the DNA TGCAGCGTTGCCGGCGTGCCAGGGGGCATTGGCTATGGCTACACCTTC.

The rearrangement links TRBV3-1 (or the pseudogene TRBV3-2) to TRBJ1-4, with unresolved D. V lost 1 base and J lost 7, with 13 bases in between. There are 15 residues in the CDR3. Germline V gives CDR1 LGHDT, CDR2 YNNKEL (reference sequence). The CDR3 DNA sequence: TGTGCCAGCAGCCAAGGTAGGCAGGACTCTGAAAAACTGTTTTTT. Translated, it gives CASSQGRQDSEKLFF.

The CDR3 loop reads CASSLSGTGGADTQYF. The CDR3 nucleotides read TGCGCCAGCAGCTTGTCCGGGACAGGGGGCGCGGATACGCAGTATTTT. The chain recombines TRBV5-1 with TRBJ2-3, with TRBD1 identical over 12 bases. Trimming removed 1 base from V and 6 bases from J; junction bases left unmatched: 6. This CDR3 has 16 amino acids. CDR1 is SGHRS and CDR2 is YFSETQ in the germline V gene.

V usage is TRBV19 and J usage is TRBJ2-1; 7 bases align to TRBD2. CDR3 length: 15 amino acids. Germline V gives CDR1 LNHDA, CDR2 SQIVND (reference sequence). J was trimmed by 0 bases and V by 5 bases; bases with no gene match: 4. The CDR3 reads CASSVRGSSYNEQFF. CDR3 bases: TGTGCCAGTAGTGTGCGGGGGAGCTCCTACAATGAGCAGTTCTTC.

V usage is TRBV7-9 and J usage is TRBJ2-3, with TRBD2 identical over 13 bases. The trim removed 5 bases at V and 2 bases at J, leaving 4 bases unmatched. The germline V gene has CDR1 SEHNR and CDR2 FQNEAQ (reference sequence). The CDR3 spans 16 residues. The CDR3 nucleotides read TGTGCCAGCAGCACGGGACTAGCGGGAACCACAGATACGCAGTATTTT. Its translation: CASSTGLAGTTDTQYF.

CDR3 residues: CASSVGGGDEQFF. As DNA, the CDR3 is TGTGCCAGCAGCGTGGGCGGAGGGGATGAGCAGTTCTTC. V usage is TRBV9 and J usage is TRBJ2-1; D is possibly TRBD2 (6 bases). The CDR3 loop spans 13 amino acids. V lost 2 bases and J 8 bases, leaving 11 bases between the germline ends. From germline, CDR1 is SGDLS and CDR2 YYNGEE.

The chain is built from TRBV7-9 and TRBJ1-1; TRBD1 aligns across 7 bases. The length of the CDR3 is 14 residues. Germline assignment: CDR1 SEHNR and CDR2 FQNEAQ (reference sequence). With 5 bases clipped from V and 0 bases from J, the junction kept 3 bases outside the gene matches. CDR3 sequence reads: CASSPGQVNTEAFF. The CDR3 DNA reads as TGTGCCAGCAGCCCCGGACAGGTGAACACTGAAGCTTTCTTT.

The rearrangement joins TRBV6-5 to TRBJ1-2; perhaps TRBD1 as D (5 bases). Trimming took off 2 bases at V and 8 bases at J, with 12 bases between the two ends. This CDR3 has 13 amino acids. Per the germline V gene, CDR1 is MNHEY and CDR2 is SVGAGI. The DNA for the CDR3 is TGTGCCAGCAGTTACGACAGAATTTGGGGCTACACCTTC. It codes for CASSYDRIWGYTF.

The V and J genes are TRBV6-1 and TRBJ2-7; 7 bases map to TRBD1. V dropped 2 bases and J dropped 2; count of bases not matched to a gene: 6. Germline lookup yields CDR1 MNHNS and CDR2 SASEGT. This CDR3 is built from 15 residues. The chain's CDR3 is CASSETGQTAYEQYF. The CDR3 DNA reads TGTGCCAGCAGTGAAACGGGACAGACTGCCTACGAGCAGTACTTC.

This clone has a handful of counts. Here the CDR3 reads CATSSHRGQGEKLFF. The DNA for the CDR3 is TGTGCCACCAGCAGCCACAGGGGGCAAGGCGAAAAACTGTTTTTT. The chain has TRBV15 and TRBJ1-4; 9 nucleotides match TRBD1. Losses at the gene ends were 3 bases for V and 8 bases for J; bases not matched to a gene: 7. This CDR3 has 15 residues. The germline V gene has CDR1 LNHNV and CDR2 YYDKDF (reference sequence). Filled out from reference TRBV15 and TRBJ1-4, the complete variable domain reads DAMVIQNPRYQVTQFGKPVTLSCSQTLNHNVMYWYQQKSSQAPKLLFHYYDKDFNNEADTPDNFQSRRPNTSFCFLDIRSPGLGDTAMYLCATSSHRGQGEKLFFGSGTQLSVL.

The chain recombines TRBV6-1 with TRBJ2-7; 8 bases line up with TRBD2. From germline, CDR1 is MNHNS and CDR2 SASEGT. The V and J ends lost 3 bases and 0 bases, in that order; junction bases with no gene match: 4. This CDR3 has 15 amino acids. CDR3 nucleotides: TGTGCCAGCAGTGATCCTAGCGGGCCCTCCTACGAGCAGTACTTC. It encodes CASSDPSGPSYEQYF.

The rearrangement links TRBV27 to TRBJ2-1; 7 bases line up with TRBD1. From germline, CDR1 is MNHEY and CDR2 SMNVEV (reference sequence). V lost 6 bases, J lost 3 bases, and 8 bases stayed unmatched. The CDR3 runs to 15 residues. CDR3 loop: CASSHERDSYNEQFF. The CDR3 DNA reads TGTGCCAGCAGCCATGAAAGGGACAGCTACAATGAGCAGTTCTTC.

Here the CDR3 DNA reads TGTGCCAGCAGCTTGGCCGGGGACAGGTCATATGGCTACACCTTC. Amino acids: CASSLAGDRSYGYTF. This chain joins TRBV5-8 and TRBJ1-2; TRBD1 aligns across 8 bases. This CDR3 is built from 15 residues. The J segment lost 5 bases and the V segment lost 0 bases, leaving 6 bases of the junction unmatched. Germline CDR1 and CDR2: SGHTS and YDEGEE.

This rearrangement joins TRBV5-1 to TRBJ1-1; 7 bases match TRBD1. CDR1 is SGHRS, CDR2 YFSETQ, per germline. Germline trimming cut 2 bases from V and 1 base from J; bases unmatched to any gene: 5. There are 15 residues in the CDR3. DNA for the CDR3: TGCGCCAGCAGCTTTACAGGGGTCGAGAACACTGAAGCTTTCTTT. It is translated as CASSFTGVENTEAFF.

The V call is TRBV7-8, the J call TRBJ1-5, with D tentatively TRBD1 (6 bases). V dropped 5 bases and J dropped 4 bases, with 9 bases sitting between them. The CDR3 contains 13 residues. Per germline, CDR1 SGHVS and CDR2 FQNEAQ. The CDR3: CASSRTGNQPQHF. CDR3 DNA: TGTGCCAGCAGCCGAACAGGGAATCAGCCCCAGCATTTT.

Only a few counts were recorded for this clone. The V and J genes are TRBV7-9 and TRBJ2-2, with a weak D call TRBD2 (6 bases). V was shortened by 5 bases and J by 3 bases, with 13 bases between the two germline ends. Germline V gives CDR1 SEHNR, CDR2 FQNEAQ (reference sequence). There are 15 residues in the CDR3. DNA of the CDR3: TGTGCCAGCAGCCGAATTAGCGGTTACACCGGGGAGCTGTTTTTT. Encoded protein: CASSRISGYTGELFF.

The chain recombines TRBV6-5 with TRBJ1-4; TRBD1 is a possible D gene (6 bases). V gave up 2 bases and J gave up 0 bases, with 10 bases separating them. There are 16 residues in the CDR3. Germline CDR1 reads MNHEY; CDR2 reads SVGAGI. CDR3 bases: TGTGCCAGCAGTTACACGGACAGTGCAACTAATGAAAAACTGTTTTTT. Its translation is CASSYTDSATNEKLFF.

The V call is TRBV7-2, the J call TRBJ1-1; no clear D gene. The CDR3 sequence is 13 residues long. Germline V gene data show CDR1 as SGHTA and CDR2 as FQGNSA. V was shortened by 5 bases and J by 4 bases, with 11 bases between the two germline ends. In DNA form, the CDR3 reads TGTGCCAGCAGCCATGGAGGAGGCACTGAAGCTTTCTTT. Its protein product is CASSHGGGTEAFF.

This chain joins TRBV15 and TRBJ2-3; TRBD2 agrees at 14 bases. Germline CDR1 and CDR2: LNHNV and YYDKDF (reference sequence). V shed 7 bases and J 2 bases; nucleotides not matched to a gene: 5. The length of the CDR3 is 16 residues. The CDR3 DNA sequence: TGTGCCACCACCAGGGGACTAGCGGGAGACACAGATACGCAGTATTTT. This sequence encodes CATTRGLAGDTDTQYF.

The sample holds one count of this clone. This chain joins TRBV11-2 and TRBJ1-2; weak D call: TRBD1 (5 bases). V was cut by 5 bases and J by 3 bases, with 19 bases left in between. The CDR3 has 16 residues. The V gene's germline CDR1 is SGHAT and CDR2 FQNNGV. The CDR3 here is CASSPTSGGLDYGYTF. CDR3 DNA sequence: TGTGCCAGCAGCCCGACCTCGGGGGGATTAGACTATGGCTACACCTTC. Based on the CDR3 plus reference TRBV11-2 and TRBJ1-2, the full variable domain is EAGVAQSPRYKIIEKRQSVAFWCNPISGHATLYWYQQILGQGPKLLIQFQNNGVVDDSQLPKDRFSAERLKGVDSTLKIQPAKLEDSAVYLCASSPTSGGLDYGYTFGSGTRLTVV.